This entry lists 26 T cell receptor beta chains sequenced from one sample in a study of beta chain features in type 1 diabetes. Expressed TCRB transcripts were sequenced because the entire RNA isolate underwent reverse transcription. Using immunoSEQ multiplex PCR, the repertoire was profiled, and TCRdb retains in-frame clones only, with some absent. Here the sample spans a few hundred thousand clones, 10% to 15% being singletons. Sequenced material: naive CD4+ T cells from blood. These receptors all come from a man aged 18 to 29 in good health.

This clone was seen a single time. V usage is TRBV2 and J usage is TRBJ1-2; 7 bases map to TRBD1. Germline values: CDR1 SNHLY, CDR2 FYNNEI. V trimming: 4 bases; J trimming: 2 bases; junction bases outside the gene matches: 1. CDR3 length: 13 residues. CDR3 nucleotides: TGTGCCAGCAGTGGGGGACAGAACTATGGCTACACCTTC. As protein: CASSGGQNYGYTF. Complete variable domain (other parts from reference TRBV2 and TRBJ1-2): EPEVTQTPSHQVTQMGQEVILRCVPISNHLYFYWYRQILGQKVEFLVSFYNNEISEKSEIFDDQFSVERPDGSNFTLKIRSTKLEDSAMYFCASSGGQNYGYTFGSGTRLTVV.

The V call is TRBV7-8, the J call TRBJ2-1, with D unresolved. Per the germline V gene, CDR1 is SGHVS and CDR2 is FQNEAQ. The CDR3 runs 14 residues. Deletions cut 5 bases from V and 4 bases from J, with 12 bases between. Written as DNA, the CDR3 is TGTGCCAGCAGCCCGGAACTACCGTACAATGAGCAGTTCTTC. Protein sequence: CASSPELPYNEQFF.

This clone was seen only a few times. The J gene is TRBJ2-7, the V gene TRBV4-1; no definite D call. Trimming removed 1 base at V and 9 bases at J, with 13 bases between. CDR3 length equals 13 residues. Germline lookup yields CDR1 MGHRA and CDR2 YSYEKL. CDR3 nucleotides: TGCGCCAGCAGCCAAGTTGGTGGGCCTGTGCAGTACTTC. Protein product: CASSQVGGPVQYF.

This clone was detected a few times. This chain's CDR3 is CAWGGTGRETQYF. As DNA, the CDR3 is TGTGCCTGGGGGGGGACAGGCCGAGAGACCCAGTACTTC. The genes are TRBV30 and TRBJ2-5, with 8 bases identical to TRBD1. Germline V CDR1 and CDR2: GTSNPN, SVGIG (reference sequence). The CDR3 loop spans 13 amino acids. V shed 5 bases, J shed 4 bases, and the junction held 6 bases outside the gene matches.

Written as DNA, the CDR3 is TGCGCCAGCAGCCTTTTGGCGGGGTACAATGAGCAGTTCTTC. The encoded protein is CASSLLAGYNEQFF. The rearrangement links TRBV10-2 to TRBJ2-1; tentative D call: TRBD2 (6 bases). This CDR3 contains 14 residues. Germline CDR1 WSHSY, CDR2 SAAADI. Trimming took off 6 bases at V and 4 bases at J, with 13 bases between the two ends.

V and J are TRBV28 and TRBJ1-2, with D possibly being TRBD1 (5 bases). CDR1 is MDHEN, CDR2 SYDVKM, per germline. V dropped 10 bases and J dropped 8 bases, with 23 bases sitting between them. The CDR3 is 14 residues long. This CDR3 reads CAIRTGTPNGGYTF. CDR3 in DNA: TGTGCCATACGAACCGGGACTCCGAATGGAGGCTACACCTTC.

The table lists this clone with a few counts. Within the sample, other DNA sequences also encode this same CDR3. The V gene is TRBV5-1, the J gene TRBJ2-3; 7 nucleotides align to TRBD2. The V gene end was trimmed by 0 bases and the J gene end by 1 base; junction bases not matched to a gene: 2. The length of the CDR3 is 15 residues. Germline V gene sequence: CDR1 SGHRS, CDR2 YFSETQ. For the CDR3, the DNA is TGCGCCAGCAGCTTGGCCAGCGGGGGCACAGATACGCAGTATTTT. Its translation is CASSLASGGTDTQYF.

The chain couples TRBV28 to TRBJ2-2, with 11 positions matching TRBD2. J gave up 7 bases and V 5 bases, and 9 bases lay outside the gene matches. Looked up from germline, CDR1 is MDHEN and CDR2 is SYDVKM. This CDR3 contains 16 residues. CDR3 sequence (DNA): TGTGCCAGCAGTCTCTTAGCGGGAGGGCCTGGCGGGGAGCTGTTTTTT. Translating gives CASSLLAGGPGGELFF.

V and J are TRBV9 and TRBJ1-6, with D possibly TRBD1 on 6 matching bases. Germline-derived CDR1 and CDR2 are SGDLS and YYNGEE. The CDR3 has 13 residues. V shed 4 bases and J shed 8 bases, with 10 bases lying between them. CDR3 DNA sequence: TGTGCCAGCAGCCCTCGGACAGATTCACCCCTCCACTTT. Translating it yields CASSPRTDSPLHF.

The chain is built from TRBV7-2 and TRBJ2-1, with 7 bases aligning to TRBD1. V lost 10 bases, J lost 5 bases, and 17 bases stayed unmatched. Germline assignment: CDR1 SGHTA and CDR2 FQGNSA. This CDR3 is built from 16 residues. CDR3 residues: CATDTRGRDRHNEQFF. CDR3 sequence (DNA): TGTGCCACCGATACAAGAGGCCGGGACAGACACAATGAGCAGTTCTTC.

This clone was observed at least ten times. The same CDR3 can be traced to other DNA sequences in this sample. The J gene is TRBJ1-5, the V gene TRBV23-1, with no clear D. TRBV23-1 is sorted into the ORF group, with uncertain function. The V and J ends lost 2 bases and 0 bases respectively, with 5 bases between them. The CDR3 is 14 residues long. CDR3 coding DNA: TGCGCCAGCAGTCAACAGGATAGCAATCAGCCCCAGCATTTT. Protein product: CASSQQDSNQPQHF.

In its sample, this clone was seen a few times. The CDR3 region has the DNA TGTGCCAGTAGTATCTTAGCGGGCCAAGAGACCCAGTACTTC. This encodes CASSILAGQETQYF. The V gene is TRBV19, the J gene TRBJ2-5, with TRBD2 matching 7 bases. This CDR3 comprises 14 residues. J lost 1 base, V lost 3 bases, and 2 bases had no gene match. Germline V gene data show CDR1 as LNHDA and CDR2 as SQIVND (reference sequence).

The chain recombines TRBV4-1 with TRBJ2-7; D remains ambiguous. CDR3 length: 16 amino acids. Germline V CDR1 and CDR2: MGHRA, YSYEKL. V was shortened by 4 bases and J by 2 bases, with 18 bases between the two germline ends. CDR3 bases: TGCGCCAGCAGCCCCGTAATCAGGCTGCCAACCTACGAGCAGTACTTC. Its protein product is CASSPVIRLPTYEQYF.

This chain links TRBV6-5 with TRBJ1-2; TRBD1 might be the D (5 bases). Per the germline V gene, CDR1 is MNHEY and CDR2 is SVGAGI. The V end was cut by 8 bases, the J end by 4 bases, with 20 bases between. The CDR3 covers 15 residues. For the CDR3, the DNA is TGTGCCAGCGGGTGGGGAGGCGAGGGGTTCTATGGCTACACCTTC. This codes for CASGWGGEGFYGYTF.

As regards this clone: This same CDR3 is encoded by further DNA sequences in the sample. This chain links TRBV9 with TRBJ2-7; 7 bases agree with TRBD1. With V trimmed by 2 bases and J by 0 bases, 5 bases remained unmatched. Germline V gives CDR1 SGDLS, CDR2 YYNGEE. The CDR3 length is 15 residues. Here the CDR3 DNA reads TGTGCCAGCAGCGTCGTAGGGGACAGCTCCTACGAGCAGTACTTC. It encodes CASSVVGDSSYEQYF.

J is TRBJ2-1 and V is TRBV11-2; 9 bases are shared with TRBD2. Looked up from germline, CDR1 is SGHAT and CDR2 is FQNNGV. Unmatched junction bases numbered 13, after V lost 4 bases and J lost 3 bases. This CDR3 comprises 18 residues. The CDR3 here is CASSSGLAQRGIYNEQFF. The CDR3 nucleotides read TGTGCCAGCAGCTCCGGACTAGCGCAAAGGGGCATCTACAATGAGCAGTTCTTC.

In its sample, this clone was seen a few times. This chain connects TRBV4-2 to TRBJ2-2, with 8 positions matching TRBD1. The V gene end was trimmed by 4 bases and the J gene end by 5 bases; junction bases not matched to a gene: 6. The CDR3 totals 15 residues. Looked up from germline, CDR1 is LGHNA and CDR2 is YNFKEQ. CDR3 amino acids: CASSPGTGRTGELFF. The CDR3 DNA sequence: TGTGCCAGCAGCCCGGGGACAGGTCGAACCGGGGAGCTGTTTTTT.

In this sample, this clone turned up a few times. The V gene is TRBV7-2, the J gene TRBJ2-5; tentatively, D is TRBD1 (5 bases). The germline V and J ends were trimmed by 1 base and 3 bases, with 12 bases remaining between them. Germline V gene lookup returns CDR1 SGHTA and CDR2 FQGNSA. The CDR3 runs 15 residues. The CDR3 region has the DNA TGTGCCAGCAGCTTAGTGTCGACAGTGGAAGAGACCCAGTACTTC. It translates to CASSLVSTVEETQYF.

The rearrangement joins TRBV2 to TRBJ1-2; TRBD1 agrees at 10 bases. The V gene's germline CDR1 is SNHLY and CDR2 FYNNEI. The CDR3 sequence is 14 residues long. The ends lost 3 bases at V and 7 bases at J; junction bases unmatched: 5. The CDR3 loop reads CASSEGTGAGGYTF. CDR3 bases: TGTGCCAGCAGTGAGGGGACAGGGGCCGGTGGCTACACCTTC.

This clone was observed a few times. The rearrangement joins TRBV4-3 to TRBJ2-1; 8 positions agree with TRBD2. The V and J ends lost 1 base and 5 bases, in that order; junction bases with no gene match: 13. Germline CDR1 and CDR2: LGHNA and YSLEER. The CDR3 is 18 amino acids. The CDR3 protein is CASSQGIPGLGGNNEQFF. The CDR3 region has the DNA TGCGCCAGCAGCCAAGGAATTCCGGGACTAGGGGGAAACAATGAGCAGTTCTTC.

There are a few counts of this clone. The chain uses TRBV25-1 and TRBJ1-5; D might be TRBD1 (5 bases). The CDR3 has 14 amino acids. Germline CDR1 reads MGHDK; CDR2 reads SYGVNS. The V and J ends lost 1 base and 6 bases respectively, with 10 bases between them. CDR3: CASSEFGGVQPQHF. CDR3 nucleotides: TGTGCCAGCAGTGAATTCGGGGGGGTTCAGCCCCAGCATTTT.

This clone was found a few times. The chain couples TRBV28 to TRBJ2-3; D may be TRBD1 (6 bases). V dropped 6 bases and J dropped 2 bases, with 9 bases sitting between them. The CDR3 has 13 residues. Germline CDR1 reads MDHEN; CDR2 reads SYDVKM. CDR3 nucleotide sequence: TGTGCCAGCAGACAGGGAAACACAGATACGCAGTATTTT. Translating gives CASRQGNTDTQYF.

This clone occurred a few times. The chain has TRBV7-2 and TRBJ2-5; a weak D match, TRBD2 (5 bases). Germline loops: CDR1 SGHTA, CDR2 FQGNSA. The CDR3 sequence is 12 residues long. V lost 7 bases, J lost 4 bases, and 10 bases lay in between. The CDR3 DNA follows: TGTGCCAGCACGGACTTTCGAGAGACCCAGTACTTC. This codes for CASTDFRETQYF.

The V call is TRBV7-2, the J call TRBJ2-1; 10 positions match TRBD1. This CDR3 spans 15 amino acids. The V gene's germline CDR1 is SGHTA and CDR2 FQGNSA. J gave up 3 bases and V 8 bases, and 7 bases lay outside the gene matches. The CDR3, as DNA: TGTGCCAGCGGCTGGAGGGACAGGGGCTACAATGAGCAGTTCTTC. Protein product: CASGWRDRGYNEQFF.

This clone showed up just a few times. The CDR3, as DNA: TGTGCCAGCAGGTCTAGCGGGAGGACCGGGGAGCTGTTTTTT. Protein product: CASRSSGRTGELFF. The V and J genes are TRBV28 and TRBJ2-2; the match to TRBD2 covers 11 bases. Germline CDR1 reads MDHEN; CDR2 reads SYDVKM. Trimming cost V 6 bases and J 5 bases; bases outside gene matches: 2. The CDR3 spans 14 residues. Full variable domain (rest looked up from reference TRBV28 and TRBJ2-2): DVKVTQSSRYLVKRTGEKVFLECVQDMDHENMFWYRQDPGLGLRLIYFSYDVKMKEKGDIPEGYSVSREKKERFSLILESASTNQTSMYLCASRSSGRTGELFFGEGSRLTVL.

Turning to this clone: The sample has other DNA sequences that encode this CDR3 too. V and J are TRBV28 and TRBJ1-5; 7 bases match TRBD1. The J segment lost 2 bases and the V segment lost 1 base, leaving 2 bases of the junction unmatched. The CDR3 runs 15 residues. The germline gives CDR1 MDHEN, CDR2 SYDVKM. In DNA form, the CDR3 reads TGTGCCAGCAGTTTATCAGGGGGTGGCAATCAGCCCCAGCATTTT. Translating gives CASSLSGGGNQPQHF.